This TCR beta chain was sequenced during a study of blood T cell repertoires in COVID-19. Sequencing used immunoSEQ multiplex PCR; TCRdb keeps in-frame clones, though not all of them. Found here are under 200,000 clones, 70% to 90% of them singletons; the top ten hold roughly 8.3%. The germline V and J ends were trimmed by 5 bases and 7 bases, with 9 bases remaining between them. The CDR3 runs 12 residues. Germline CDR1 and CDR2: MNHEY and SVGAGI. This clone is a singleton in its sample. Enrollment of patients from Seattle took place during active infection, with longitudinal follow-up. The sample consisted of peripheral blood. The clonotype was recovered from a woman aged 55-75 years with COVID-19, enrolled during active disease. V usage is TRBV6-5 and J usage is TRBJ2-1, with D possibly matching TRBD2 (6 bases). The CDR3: CASSSAGNEQFF. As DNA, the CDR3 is TGTGCCAGCAGTAGCGCGGGGAATGAGCAGTTCTTC.